This passage covers 31 T cell receptor beta chains from one sample sequenced in a study of shared clonotypes between healthy human individuals (dated by TCRdb to 2020 to 2021). Library prep was done by the immunoSEQ multiplex PCR assay. TCRdb mirrors the immuneACCESS table, restricted to in-frame sequences. Some clones are absent from its copies; in checked studies, under half trace to an unresolved V gene, and the reason for the others is unknown. The sample table shows approximately 940,000 clones, and over 75% are seen once. Roughly 1.5% of the sample goes to the ten largest clones. The sample consisted of memory CD4+ T cells sorted from blood. In the paper's terms, the cell subset or site label means: CD45RA-negative fraction. The receptors were sampled from a man between 18 and 35 years old in good health.

V and J are TRBV14 and TRBJ2-5; D possibly uses TRBD1 or TRBD2 (5 bases each). CDR3 length equals 15 residues. Germline V lookup: CDR1 SGHDN, CDR2 FVKESK. The germline V and J ends were trimmed by 5 bases and 4 bases, with 17 bases remaining between them. The CDR3 loop reads CASSSYFGGVETQYF. Written as DNA, the CDR3 is TGTGCCAGCAGCTCCTATTTTGGGGGAGTAGAGACCCAGTACTTC. Drawing the rest from reference TRBV14 and TRBJ2-5, the complete variable domain is EAGVTQFPSHSVIEKGQTVTLRCDPISGHDNLYWYRRVMGKEIKFLLHFVKESKQDESGMPNNRFLAERTGGTYSTLKVQPAELEDSGVYFCASSSYFGGVETQYFGPGTRLLVL.

This clone has a handful of counts. The V gene is TRBV10-2, the J gene TRBJ1-4, with 7 nucleotides matching TRBD1. This CDR3 comprises 14 residues. J was trimmed by 8 bases and V by 4 bases; bases with no gene match: 7. Germline V gene lookup returns CDR1 WSHSY and CDR2 SAAADI. CDR3 DNA sequence: TGCGCCAGCAGTGTGACAGGGTCGGGCGAAAAACTGTTTTTT. Translation: CASSVTGSGEKLFF.

The J gene is TRBJ1-2, the V gene TRBV11-2, with 9 bases that match TRBD1. CDR1 and CDR2 from the germline V gene are SGHAT and FQNNGV. CDR3 size: 14 residues. Losses at the gene ends were 5 bases for V and 7 bases for J; bases not matched to a gene: 8. CDR3 sequence: CASSLTGGAPGYTF. The CDR3 bases are TGTGCCAGCAGCCTAACAGGGGGCGCACCTGGCTACACCTTC.

The rearrangement joins TRBV11-2 to TRBJ2-2; 9 positions match TRBD1. Germline V gene lookup returns CDR1 SGHAT and CDR2 FQNNGV. Losses at the gene ends were 5 bases for V and 6 bases for J; bases not matched to a gene: 10. This CDR3 comprises 16 residues. In DNA form, the CDR3 reads TGTGCCAGCAGCCAGACAGGGGGGAAAATCCCCGGGGAGCTGTTTTTT. It specifies CASSQTGGKIPGELFF.

The chain links TRBV2 to TRBJ1-2, with D tentatively TRBD1 (6 bases). The germline gives CDR1 SNHLY, CDR2 FYNNEI. The CDR3 has 14 amino acids. V gave up 4 bases and J gave up 5 bases, with 14 bases separating them. The DNA of the CDR3 is TGTGCCAGCAGTGTTGAAGGGAGGGGGTATGGCTACACCTTC. Its translation: CASSVEGRGYGYTF.

The chain joins TRBV5-4 to TRBJ2-7; tentative D call: TRBD2 (6 bases). CDR3 length: 16 amino acids. Germline CDR1 and CDR2: SGHNT and YYREEE (reference sequence). V was shortened by 0 bases and J by 0 bases, with 13 bases between the two germline ends. The CDR3 nucleotides read TGTGCCAGCAGCTTGGCCCAGCGGGCTAACTCCTACGAGCAGTACTTC. This encodes CASSLAQRANSYEQYF. The variable domain in full, with the rest retrieved from reference TRBV5-4 and TRBJ2-7, is ETGVTQSPTHLIKTRGQQVTLRCSSQSGHNTVSWYQQALGQGPQFIFQYYREEENGRGNFPPRFSGLQFPNYSSELNVNALELDDSALYLCASSLAQRANSYEQYFGPGTRLTVT.

This chain links TRBV30 with TRBJ1-4; no reliable D call. Looked up from germline, CDR1 is GTSNPN and CDR2 is SVGIG (reference sequence). The CDR3 spans 12 residues. Trimming cost V 6 bases and J 8 bases, with 13 bases left between them. The CDR3 region has the DNA TGTGCCTGCGCCCGGCCCCAGGAAAAACTGTTTTTT. It codes for CACARPQEKLFF.

As concerns this clone: Given a much more abundant clone one base away, this may be a read error. This chain links TRBV21-1 with TRBJ1-6; whether TRBD1, the table's D call, matches the DNA was not checked. TRBV21-1 is a pseudogene segment. The length of the CDR3 is 18 residues. CDR3 sequence (DNA): TGTGCCAGCAGCAACAAAAATAGACAGGCCCCTTATGATTCACCCCTCCACTTT. Its translation is CASSNKNRQAPYDSPLHF.

This sequence joins TRBV7-9 and TRBJ2-7, with TRBD1 matching over 7 bases. V trimming: 4 bases; J trimming: 13 bases; junction bases outside the gene matches: 7. Germline values: CDR1 SEHNR, CDR2 FQNEAQ (reference sequence). There are 11 residues in the CDR3. CDR3 in amino acids: CASSSSDRIYF. In DNA, the CDR3 is TGTGCCAGCAGCTCGTCGGACAGGATTTACTTC.

This chain joins TRBV11-2 and TRBJ2-1, with D perhaps matching TRBD2 (5 bases). V shed 1 base and J shed 0 bases, with 7 bases lying between them. Germline V CDR1 and CDR2: SGHAT, FQNNGV. The CDR3 totals 15 residues. CDR3 bases: TGTGCCAGCAGCTTAGTCCGGGACTCCTACAATGAGCAGTTCTTC. It is translated as CASSLVRDSYNEQFF.

Worth noting for this clone: This likely traces to a read error, being one base from a far larger clone. Other DNA sequences in this sample translate to the same CDR3. The V gene is TRBV4-1, the J gene TRBJ1-1; 11 bases align to TRBD1. CDR1 MGHRA and CDR2 YSYEKL come from the germline V gene. Unmatched junction bases numbered 15, after V lost 3 bases and J lost 6 bases. The CDR3 is 18 amino acids. The CDR3 DNA reads TGCGCCAGCAGCCAGGGTCTCAGGACAGGGGGCGCGTTCGCTGAAGCTTTCTTT. Its translation is CASSQGLRTGGAFAEAFF.

The rearrangement joins TRBV6-9 to TRBJ2-7; no definite D call. This CDR3 is built from 16 residues. Germline CDR1 MNHGY, CDR2 SVAAGI. The germline V and J ends were trimmed by 1 base and 4 bases, with 17 bases remaining between them. CDR3 sequence (DNA): TGTGCCAGCAGTTATTTCAGGCCCCTCAAGGCTTACGAGCAGTACTTC. Translation gives CASSYFRPLKAYEQYF.

Note on this clone: At the DNA level, this CDR3 is encoded by other sequences in the same sample as well. This sequence joins TRBV18 and TRBJ2-5; D unclear. The CDR3 is made up of 11 amino acids. V dropped 2 bases and J dropped 5 bases, with 3 bases sitting between them. Germline lookup yields CDR1 KGHSH and CDR2 LQKENI. The CDR3: CASSPSETQYF. In nucleotides, the CDR3 is TGTGCCAGCTCACCATCCGAGACCCAGTACTTC.

This clone has only a few counts. The rearrangement joins TRBV7-8 to TRBJ2-1; unclear D gene. Trimming pared 1 base from V and 9 bases from J, leaving 7 bases between. Looked up from germline, CDR1 is SGHVS and CDR2 is FQNEAQ. CDR3 length: 12 amino acids. The CDR3 region has the DNA TGTGCCAGCAGCTTAGAATCGAGTGAGCAGTTCTTC. As protein: CASSLESSEQFF.

This clone was detected many times. The V gene is TRBV28, the J gene TRBJ1-6; weak D call: TRBD1 (6 bases). V was shortened by 4 bases and J by 17 bases, with 15 bases between the two germline ends. From germline, CDR1 is MDHEN and CDR2 SYDVKM. CDR3 length equals 12 residues. The CDR3 reads CASSSQGQGVHF. DNA for the CDR3: TGTGCCAGCAGTTCGCAGGGGCAGGGCGTCCACTTT.

V usage is TRBV6-6 and J usage is TRBJ2-5, with D possibly being TRBD1 or TRBD2 (5 bases each). The CDR3 consists of 14 residues. Germline V gene sequence: CDR1 MNHNY, CDR2 SVGAGI (reference sequence). V lost 5 bases and J 1 base, leaving 11 bases between the germline ends. DNA for the CDR3: TGTGCCAGCAGTGATCCGGGACCCCAAGAGACCCAGTACTTC. Protein sequence: CASSDPGPQETQYF.

The chain couples TRBV27 to TRBJ2-1; 13 bases are a match to TRBD2. After removal of 5 bases from V and 13 bases from J, the junction contained 8 bases not matched to a gene. Germline loops: CDR1 MNHEY, CDR2 SMNVEV (reference sequence). This CDR3 has 14 amino acids. The CDR3 protein is CASSPRTSGSSQFF. In nucleotides, the CDR3 is TGTGCCAGCAGTCCCCGGACTAGCGGGAGCTCACAGTTCTTC.

The rearrangement joins TRBV19 to TRBJ2-3, with 7 bases fitting TRBD2. Germline CDR1 reads LNHDA; CDR2 reads SQIVND (reference sequence). Unmatched junction bases numbered 2, after V lost 4 bases and J lost 1 base. This CDR3 has 14 residues. CDR3 in amino acids: CASSTLAGTDTQYF. CDR3 bases: TGTGCCAGTAGTACCCTAGCGGGCACAGATACGCAGTATTTT.

To note about this clone: Just one base apart from a much larger clone, this may be a read error. The chain carries TRBV7-9 and TRBJ2-3; D tentatively reads TRBD1 or TRBD2 (6 bases each). From germline, CDR1 is SEHNR and CDR2 FQNEAQ (reference sequence). V dropped 3 bases and J dropped 4 bases, with 17 bases sitting between them. CDR3 length: 16 residues. In DNA form, the CDR3 reads TGTGCCAGCAGCTTTGGGGGGCTATTGCCCGCAGATACGCAGTATTTT. Its translation is CASSFGGLLPADTQYF.

This chain joins TRBV6-1 and TRBJ2-7; 8 nucleotides match TRBD1. Germline V gives CDR1 MNHNS, CDR2 SASEGT. The V segment lost 6 bases and the J segment 6 bases; nucleotides outside the gene matches: 10. CDR3 size: 14 residues. The DNA for the CDR3 is TGTGCCAGCAGGATGGACAGGGTTGTCGGCGAGCAGTACTTC. Residues: CASRMDRVVGEQYF.

The genes are TRBV19 and TRBJ1-5; 7 positions agree with TRBD1. From germline, CDR1 is LNHDA and CDR2 SQIVND (reference sequence). Trimming removed 5 bases from V and 4 bases from J; junction bases left unmatched: 8. This CDR3 is built from 15 residues. CDR3 region: CASSVSGQFNQPQHF. The CDR3 DNA reads as TGTGCCAGTAGTGTCTCGGGACAGTTTAATCAGCCCCAGCATTTT.

This clone was seen only a few times. The chain couples TRBV30 to TRBJ1-5, with D unclear. Per germline, CDR1 GTSNPN and CDR2 SVGIG (reference sequence). Trimming left V 3 bases short and J 4 bases short, with 13 bases between. CDR3 size: 14 residues. DNA for the CDR3: TGTGCCTGGAGCGATATTGGAGGGAATCAGCCCCAGCATTTT. Protein: CAWSDIGGNQPQHF.

The chain recombines TRBV2 with TRBJ2-7, with a weak D call TRBD1 (5 bases). Germline CDR1 SNHLY, CDR2 FYNNEI. This CDR3 has 14 amino acids. V lost 4 bases to trimming and J lost 3 bases, with 13 bases between them. The CDR3 protein is CASSGGQGDYEQYF. For the CDR3, the DNA is TGTGCCAGCAGTGGGGGCCAGGGCGACTACGAGCAGTACTTC.

The genes are TRBV5-1 and TRBJ1-1; perhaps TRBD1 as D (6 bases). CDR1 is SGHRS, CDR2 YFSETQ, per germline. V gave up 4 bases and J gave up 0 bases, with 10 bases separating them. There are 14 residues in the CDR3. CDR3 amino acids: CASSPQGMNTEAFF. The DNA for the CDR3 is TGCGCCAGCAGCCCACAGGGAATGAACACTGAAGCTTTCTTT.

This chain joins TRBV5-8 and TRBJ2-2, with TRBD2 identical over 10 bases. The CDR3 contains 16 residues. Germline-derived CDR1 and CDR2 are SGHTS and YDEGEE. V shed 0 bases and J 6 bases; nucleotides not matched to a gene: 5. The CDR3 coding sequence is TGTGCCAGCAGCTTGGGTACTAGCGGGACTTCCGGGGAGCTGTTTTTT. Protein sequence: CASSLGTSGTSGELFF.

The chain combines TRBV7-9 with TRBJ1-1; D uncertain. The germline CDR1 and CDR2 sequences are SEHNR and FQNEAQ (reference sequence). V was clipped by 6 bases and J by 5 bases, with 16 bases between them. The CDR3 is 14 residues long. The CDR3 nucleotides are TGTGCCAGCAGTGCGACCCAGATGGGAACTGAAGCTTTCTTT. Translating gives CASSATQMGTEAFF.

As DNA, the CDR3 is TGCGCCAGCAGCTACGGATCAAAGTCTGGGGCCAACGTCCTGACTTTC. Protein sequence: CASSYGSKSGANVLTF. The chain recombines TRBV5-1 with TRBJ2-6; D call uncertain. Germline values: CDR1 SGHRS, CDR2 YFSETQ. This CDR3 spans 16 amino acids. The V end lost 3 bases, the J end lost 1 base, and 11 bases lay between the germline ends. Full variable domain (rest looked up from reference TRBV5-1 and TRBJ2-6): KAGVTQTPRYLIKTRGQQVTLSCSPISGHRSVSWYQQTPGQGLQFLFEYFSETQRNKGNFPGRFSGRQFSNSRSEMNVSTLELGDSALYLCASSYGSKSGANVLTFGAGSRLTVL.

The chain uses TRBV10-3 and TRBJ2-7, with 7 positions matching TRBD1. V was pared by 3 bases and J by 5 bases, with 7 bases of the junction left unmatched. The CDR3 extends over 14 amino acids. The germline gives CDR1 ENHRY, CDR2 SYGVKD. The CDR3 loop is CAISERQGSHEQYF. DNA of the CDR3: TGTGCCATCAGTGAAAGACAGGGCAGCCACGAGCAGTACTTC.

The V and J genes are TRBV30 and TRBJ1-1, with D tentatively TRBD1 (5 bases). Germline assignment: CDR1 GTSNPN and CDR2 SVGIG (reference sequence). V lost 1 base and J lost 6, with 12 bases in between. There are 13 residues in the CDR3. In DNA, the CDR3 is TGTGCCTGGAGTGGCTTTACAGGAGCTGAAGCTTTCTTT. Residues: CAWSGFTGAEAFF. Based on the CDR3 plus reference TRBV30 and TRBJ1-1, the full variable domain is SQTIHQWPATLVQPVGSPLSLECTVEGTSNPNLYWYRQAAGRGLQLLFYSVGIGQISSEVPQNLSASRPQDRQFILSSKKLLLSDSGFYLCAWSGFTGAEAFFGQGTRLTVV.

The chain employs TRBV28 and TRBJ1-3, with D uncertain. Germline V gene data show CDR1 as MDHEN and CDR2 as SYDVKM. The V gene lost 4 bases and the J gene lost 4 bases, with 5 bases spanning the gap. CDR3 size: 12 residues. The CDR3 coding sequence is TGTGCCAGCAGTTCCGCCGGAAACACCATATATTTT. The encoded protein is CASSSAGNTIYF.

Worth noting for this clone: Within the sample, other DNA sequences also encode this same CDR3. V usage is TRBV5-1 and J usage is TRBJ2-7; D may be TRBD2 (5 bases). In germline, CDR1 is SGHRS, CDR2 YFSETQ. The ends were cut back, 2 bases at V and 0 bases at J, with 9 bases in the middle. The CDR3 loop spans 14 amino acids. The DNA for the CDR3 is TGCGCCAGCAGCTTCGGGAAGAGCTCCTACGAGCAGTACTTC. This gives the protein CASSFGKSSYEQYF.